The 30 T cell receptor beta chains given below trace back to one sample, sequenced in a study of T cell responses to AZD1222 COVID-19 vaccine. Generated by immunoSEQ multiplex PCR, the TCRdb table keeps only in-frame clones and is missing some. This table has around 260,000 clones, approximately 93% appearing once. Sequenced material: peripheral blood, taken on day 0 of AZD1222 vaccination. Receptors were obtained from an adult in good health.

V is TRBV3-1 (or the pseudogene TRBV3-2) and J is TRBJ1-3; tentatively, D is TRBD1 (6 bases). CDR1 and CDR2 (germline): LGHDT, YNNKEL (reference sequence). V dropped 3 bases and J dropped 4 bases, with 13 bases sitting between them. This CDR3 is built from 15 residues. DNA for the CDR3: TGTGCCAGCAGCCAGTCCCGGGGGGCAGGAAACACCATATATTTT. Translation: CASSQSRGAGNTIYF.

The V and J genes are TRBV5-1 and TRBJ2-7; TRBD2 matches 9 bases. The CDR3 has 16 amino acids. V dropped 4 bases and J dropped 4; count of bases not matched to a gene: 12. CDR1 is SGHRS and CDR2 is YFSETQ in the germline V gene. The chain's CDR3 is CASSAGGRGRTYEQYF. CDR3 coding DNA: TGCGCCAGCAGCGCTGGCGGGAGGGGGCGTACGTACGAGCAGTACTTC. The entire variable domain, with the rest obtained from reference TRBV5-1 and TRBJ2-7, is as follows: KAGVTQTPRYLIKTRGQQVTLSCSPISGHRSVSWYQQTPGQGLQFLFEYFSETQRNKGNFPGRFSGRQFSNSRSEMNVSTLELGDSALYLCASSAGGRGRTYEQYFGPGTRLTVT.

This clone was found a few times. The CDR3 spells CASSLEPSGYGYTF. The CDR3 nucleotides are TGTGCCAGCAGCTTAGAGCCCTCCGGCTATGGCTACACCTTC. This chain links TRBV11-2 with TRBJ1-2; D unclear. V lost 0 bases and J lost 4, with 9 bases in between. In germline, CDR1 is SGHAT, CDR2 FQNNGV. This CDR3 contains 14 residues.

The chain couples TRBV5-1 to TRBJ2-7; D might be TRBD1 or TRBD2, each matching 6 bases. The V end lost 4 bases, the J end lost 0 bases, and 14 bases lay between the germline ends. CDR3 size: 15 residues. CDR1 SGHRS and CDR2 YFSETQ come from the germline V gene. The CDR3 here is CASSPRGTLSYEQYF. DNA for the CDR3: TGCGCCAGCAGCCCCCGGGGGACACTCTCCTACGAGCAGTACTTC. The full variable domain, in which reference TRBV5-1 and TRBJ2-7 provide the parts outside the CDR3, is KAGVTQTPRYLIKTRGQQVTLSCSPISGHRSVSWYQQTPGQGLQFLFEYFSETQRNKGNFPGRFSGRQFSNSRSEMNVSTLELGDSALYLCASSPRGTLSYEQYFGPGTRLTVT.

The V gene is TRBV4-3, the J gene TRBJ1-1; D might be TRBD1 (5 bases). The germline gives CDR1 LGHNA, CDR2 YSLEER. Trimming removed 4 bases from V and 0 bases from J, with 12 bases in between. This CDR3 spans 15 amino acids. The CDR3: CASSLGRNLNTEAFF. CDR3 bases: TGCGCCAGCAGCCTGGGGCGGAACTTGAACACTGAAGCTTTCTTT.

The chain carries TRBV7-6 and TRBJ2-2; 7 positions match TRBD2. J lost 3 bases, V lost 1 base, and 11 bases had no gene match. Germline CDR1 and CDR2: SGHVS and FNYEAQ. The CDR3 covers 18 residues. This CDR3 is CASSLVIKSSGYTGELFF. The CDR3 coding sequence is TGTGCCAGCAGCTTAGTTATAAAGTCTAGCGGCTACACCGGGGAGCTGTTTTTT.

DNA of the CDR3: TGTGCCAGCAGCCTTAGTCGCACCGTGGTAGGCGAGCAGTACTTC. This sequence encodes CASSLSRTVVGEQYF. The rearrangement uses TRBV7-9 and TRBJ2-7; D gene ambiguous. V lost 5 bases and J lost 6, with 20 bases in between. CDR1 and CDR2 from the germline V gene are SEHNR and FQNEAQ (reference sequence). This CDR3 contains 15 residues. Full variable domain (remainder filled in from reference TRBV7-9 and TRBJ2-7): DTGVSQNPRHKITKRGQNVTFRCDPISEHNRLYWYRQTLGQGPEFLTYFQNEAQLEKSRLLSDRFSAERPKGSFSTLEIQRTEQGDSAMYLCASSLSRTVVGEQYFGPGTRLTVT.

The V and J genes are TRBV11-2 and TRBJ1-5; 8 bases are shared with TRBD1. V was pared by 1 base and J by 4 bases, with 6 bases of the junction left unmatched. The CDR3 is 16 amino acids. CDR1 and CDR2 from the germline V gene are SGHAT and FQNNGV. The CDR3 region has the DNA TGTGCCAGCAGCTTAGGCTACAGGGGGTCGAATCAGCCCCAGCATTTT. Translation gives CASSLGYRGSNQPQHF.

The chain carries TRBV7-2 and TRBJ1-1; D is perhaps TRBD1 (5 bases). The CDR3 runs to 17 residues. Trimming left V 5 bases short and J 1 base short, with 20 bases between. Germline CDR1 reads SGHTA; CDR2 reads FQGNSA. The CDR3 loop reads CASSRAGLGRGNTEAFF. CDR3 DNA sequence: TGTGCCAGCAGCCGTGCGGGACTCGGGCGGGGGAACACTGAAGCTTTCTTT.

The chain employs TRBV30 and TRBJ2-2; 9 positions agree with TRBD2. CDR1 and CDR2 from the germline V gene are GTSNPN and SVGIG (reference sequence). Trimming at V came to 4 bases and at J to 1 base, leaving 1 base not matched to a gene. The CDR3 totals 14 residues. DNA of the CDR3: TGTGCCTGGAAAGCGGGAGGGAACACCGGGGAGCTGTTTTTT. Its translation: CAWKAGGNTGELFF.

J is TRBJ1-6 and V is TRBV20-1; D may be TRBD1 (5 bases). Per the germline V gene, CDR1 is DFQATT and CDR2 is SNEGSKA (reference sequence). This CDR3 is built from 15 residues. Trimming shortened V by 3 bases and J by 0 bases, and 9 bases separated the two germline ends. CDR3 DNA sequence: TGCAGTGCTAGTTACAGGAGCTCCTATAATTCACCCCTCCACTTT. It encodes CSASYRSSYNSPLHF.

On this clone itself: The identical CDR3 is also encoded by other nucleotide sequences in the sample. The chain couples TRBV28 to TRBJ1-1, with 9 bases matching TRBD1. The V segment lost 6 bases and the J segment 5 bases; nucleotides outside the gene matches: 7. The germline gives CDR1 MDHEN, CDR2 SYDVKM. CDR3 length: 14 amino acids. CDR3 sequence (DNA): TGTGCCAGCAGGTCGGGACAGGGTCGGACTGAAGCTTTCTTT. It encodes CASRSGQGRTEAFF.

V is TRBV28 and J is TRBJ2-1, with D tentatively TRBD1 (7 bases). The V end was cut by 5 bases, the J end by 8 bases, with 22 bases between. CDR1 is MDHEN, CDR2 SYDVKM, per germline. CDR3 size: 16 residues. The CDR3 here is CASSTAAAQGRYEQFF. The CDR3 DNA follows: TGTGCCAGCAGTACCGCGGCCGCACAGGGGAGGTATGAGCAGTTCTTC. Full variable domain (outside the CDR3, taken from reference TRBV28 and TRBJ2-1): DVKVTQSSRYLVKRTGEKVFLECVQDMDHENMFWYRQDPGLGLRLIYFSYDVKMKEKGDIPEGYSVSREKKERFSLILESASTNQTSMYLCASSTAAAQGRYEQFFGPGTRLTVL.

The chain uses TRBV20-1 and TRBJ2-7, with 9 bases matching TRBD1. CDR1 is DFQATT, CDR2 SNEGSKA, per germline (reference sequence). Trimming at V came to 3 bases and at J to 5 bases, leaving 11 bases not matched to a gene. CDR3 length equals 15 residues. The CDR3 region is CSASEDGTGFDEQYF. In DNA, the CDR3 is TGCAGTGCTAGTGAGGACGGGACAGGGTTCGACGAGCAGTACTTC.

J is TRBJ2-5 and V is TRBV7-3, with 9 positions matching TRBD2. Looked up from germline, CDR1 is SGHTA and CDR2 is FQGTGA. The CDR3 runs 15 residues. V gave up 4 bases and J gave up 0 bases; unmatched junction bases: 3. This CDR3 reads CASSSSGGHQETQYF. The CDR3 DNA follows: TGTGCCAGCAGCTCCAGCGGGGGGCACCAAGAGACCCAGTACTTC.

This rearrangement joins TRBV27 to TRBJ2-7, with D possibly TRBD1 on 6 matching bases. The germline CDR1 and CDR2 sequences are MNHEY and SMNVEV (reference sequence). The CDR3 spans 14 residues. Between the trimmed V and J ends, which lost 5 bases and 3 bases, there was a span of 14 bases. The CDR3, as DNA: TGTGCCAGCAGTATCACCGGGACACTCTACGAGCAGTACTTC. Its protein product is CASSITGTLYEQYF.

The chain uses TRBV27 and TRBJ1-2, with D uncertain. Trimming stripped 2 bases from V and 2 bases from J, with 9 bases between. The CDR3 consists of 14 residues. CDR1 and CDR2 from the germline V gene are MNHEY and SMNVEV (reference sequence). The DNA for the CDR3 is TGTGCCAGCAGTTTAAGCCAACCCAACTATGGCTACACCTTC. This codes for CASSLSQPNYGYTF.

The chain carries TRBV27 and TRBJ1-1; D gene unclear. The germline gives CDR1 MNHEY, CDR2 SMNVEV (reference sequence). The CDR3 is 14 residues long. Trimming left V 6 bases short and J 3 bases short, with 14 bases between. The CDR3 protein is CASSLTGRYTEAFF. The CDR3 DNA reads TGTGCCAGCAGCCTGACTGGACGGTACACTGAAGCTTTCTTT.

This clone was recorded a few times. The CDR3 loop reads CASRLGAPNEKLFF. CDR3 sequence (DNA): TGTGCCAGTAGATTGGGAGCCCCTAATGAAAAACTGTTTTTT. The V call is TRBV19, the J call TRBJ1-4, with D hard to call. CDR1 is LNHDA, CDR2 SQIVND, per germline (reference sequence). The V end was cut by 6 bases, the J end by 3 bases, with 11 bases between. The CDR3 extends over 14 amino acids.

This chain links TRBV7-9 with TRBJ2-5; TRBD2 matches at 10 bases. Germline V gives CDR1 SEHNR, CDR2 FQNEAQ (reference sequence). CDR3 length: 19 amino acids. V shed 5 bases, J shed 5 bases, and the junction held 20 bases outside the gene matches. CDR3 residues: CASSQSGTSAFPFRETQYF. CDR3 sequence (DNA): TGTGCCAGCAGCCAGTCCGGGACTAGCGCTTTTCCTTTCCGGGAGACCCAGTACTTC.

The DNA of the CDR3 is TGTGCCAGCTCACCCGGGGCCTACAATGAGCAGTTCTTC. It encodes CASSPGAYNEQFF. The chain links TRBV18 to TRBJ2-1; the D gene is possibly TRBD2 (5 bases). Trimming left V 3 bases short and J 2 bases short, with 5 bases between. The CDR3 extends over 13 amino acids. CDR1 and CDR2 from the germline V gene are KGHSH and LQKENI.

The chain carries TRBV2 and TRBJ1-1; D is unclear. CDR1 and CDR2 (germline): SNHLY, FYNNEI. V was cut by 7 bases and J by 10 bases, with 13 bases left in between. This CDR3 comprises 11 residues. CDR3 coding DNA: TGTGCCAGCATGGGCCAAAGACGAGCTTTCTTT. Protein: CASMGQRRAFF.

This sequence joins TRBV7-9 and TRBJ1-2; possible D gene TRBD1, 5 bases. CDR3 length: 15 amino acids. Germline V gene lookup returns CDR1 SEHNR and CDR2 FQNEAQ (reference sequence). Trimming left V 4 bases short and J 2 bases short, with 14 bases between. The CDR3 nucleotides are TGTGCCAGCAGCTCTCCCCGGGACGGGAACTATGGCTACACCTTC. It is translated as CASSSPRDGNYGYTF.

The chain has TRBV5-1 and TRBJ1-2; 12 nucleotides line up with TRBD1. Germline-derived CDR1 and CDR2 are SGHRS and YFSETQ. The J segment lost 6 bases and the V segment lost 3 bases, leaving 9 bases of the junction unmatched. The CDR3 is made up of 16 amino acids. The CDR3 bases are TGCGCCAGCAGCTCGACCCCGGGACAGGGGGCTCATGGCTACACCTTC. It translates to CASSSTPGQGAHGYTF.

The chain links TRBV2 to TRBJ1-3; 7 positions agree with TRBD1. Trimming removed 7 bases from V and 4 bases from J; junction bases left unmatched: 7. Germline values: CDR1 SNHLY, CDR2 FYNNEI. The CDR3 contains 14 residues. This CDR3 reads CASTQGGPGNTIYF. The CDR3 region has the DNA TGTGCCAGCACCCAAGGGGGCCCCGGAAACACCATATATTTT.

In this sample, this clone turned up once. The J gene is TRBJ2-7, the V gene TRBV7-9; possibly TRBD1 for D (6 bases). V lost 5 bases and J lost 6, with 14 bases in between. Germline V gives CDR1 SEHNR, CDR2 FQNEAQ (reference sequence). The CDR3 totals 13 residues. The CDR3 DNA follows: TGTGCCAGCAGCGTTTCACAGGGTGGCGAGCAGTACTTC. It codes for CASSVSQGGEQYF.

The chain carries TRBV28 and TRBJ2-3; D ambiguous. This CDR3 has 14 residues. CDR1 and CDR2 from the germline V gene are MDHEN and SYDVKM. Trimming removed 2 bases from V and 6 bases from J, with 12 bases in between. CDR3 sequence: CASSLGLTPDTQYF. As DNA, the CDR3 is TGTGCCAGCAGTTTAGGGCTAACCCCCGATACGCAGTATTTT.

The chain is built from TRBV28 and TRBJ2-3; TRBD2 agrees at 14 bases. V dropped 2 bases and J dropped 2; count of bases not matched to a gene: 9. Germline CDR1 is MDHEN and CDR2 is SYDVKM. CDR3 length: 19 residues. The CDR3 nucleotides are TGTGCCAGCAGTTTACCCTCACAGGGACTAGCGGGGGTCACAGATACGCAGTATTTT. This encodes CASSLPSQGLAGVTDTQYF.

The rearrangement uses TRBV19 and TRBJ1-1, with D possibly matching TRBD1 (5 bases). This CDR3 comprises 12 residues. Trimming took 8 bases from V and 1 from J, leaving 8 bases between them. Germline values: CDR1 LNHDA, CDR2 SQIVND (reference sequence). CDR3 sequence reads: CASVQGNTEAFF. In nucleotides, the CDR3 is TGTGCCAGTGTTCAGGGGAACACTGAAGCTTTCTTT.

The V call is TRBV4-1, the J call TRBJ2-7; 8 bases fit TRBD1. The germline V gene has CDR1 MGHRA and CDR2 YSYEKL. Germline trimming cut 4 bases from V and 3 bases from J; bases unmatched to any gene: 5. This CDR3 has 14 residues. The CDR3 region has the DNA TGCGCCAGCAGCCGCCCTGGACAGGGCTACGAGCAGTACTTC. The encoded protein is CASSRPGQGYEQYF.